This TCR beta chain was sequenced in a study of blood T cell repertoires in COVID-19. About the research overall: Sources were T cells, B-cell-depleted T cells, or PBMCs; the material itself was cDNA or gDNA.

Source study methods: Counts of nucleated cells, estimated from reference gene primer amplification, were obtained. Data came from immunoSEQ multiplex PCR; TCRdb stores just in-frame clones and leaves some out. The V and J calls and the clone size are those of that table, but D and trimming were determined from the DNA. Of roughly 240,000 clones in the sample, more than 75% are singletons; the top ten hold around 6%. This CDR3 contains 13 residues. Trimming cost V 5 bases and J 5 bases; bases outside gene matches: 3. Germline values: CDR1 MNHNY, CDR2 SVGAGI (reference sequence). The origin of this receptor is a woman aged 80 or older with COVID-19, enrolled during active disease. This chain connects TRBV6-6 to TRBJ1-2; 9 positions match TRBD1. The sample consisted of peripheral blood. Written as DNA, the CDR3 is TGTGCCAGCAGTCCCGACAGGGGGTATGGCTACACCTTC. It encodes CASSPDRGYGYTF.